This T cell receptor beta chain was identified in a study of Ad26.COV2.S vaccination and SARS-CoV-2 variants. Study overall: Donor participated within the Ad26.COV2.S arm of the COV1001 trial. Intramuscularly, Ad26.COV2.S was given either once or twice, 56 days apart. Study conclusions and caveats: Spike-specific TCR breadth was greater after Ad26.COV2.S than placebo. Once vaccination had occurred, spike-specific CD8+ and CD4+ T cell responses reportedly showed substantial breadth.

Trimming stripped 4 bases from V and 3 bases from J, with 7 bases between. This CDR3 has 12 residues. From germline, CDR1 is SNHLY and CDR2 FYNNEI. Treatment of the sample: around 19 received Ad26.COV2.S at low or high dose, single or two shots; several received placebo; per-sample allocation not given. It was on day 63 after the first vaccine or placebo injection that samples were taken. Profiled with immunoSEQ multiplex PCR; TCRdb holds only in-frame clones, not every one. The repertoire includes some 500,000 clones, about 91% of them detected once, and about 2.7% sits in the top ten. With respect to this clone: Its antigen is not identified.

The sequence was obtained from a person between 18 and 65 years old who received the Ad26.COV2.S COVID-19 vaccine or a placebo. The chain couples TRBV2 to TRBJ2-7; no clear D. The source was peripheral blood, collected in a trial of Ad26.COV2.S vaccine versus placebo. CDR3 amino acids: CASSAQSYEQYF. The DNA of the CDR3 is TGTGCCAGCAGTGCCCAAAGCTACGAGCAGTACTTC.